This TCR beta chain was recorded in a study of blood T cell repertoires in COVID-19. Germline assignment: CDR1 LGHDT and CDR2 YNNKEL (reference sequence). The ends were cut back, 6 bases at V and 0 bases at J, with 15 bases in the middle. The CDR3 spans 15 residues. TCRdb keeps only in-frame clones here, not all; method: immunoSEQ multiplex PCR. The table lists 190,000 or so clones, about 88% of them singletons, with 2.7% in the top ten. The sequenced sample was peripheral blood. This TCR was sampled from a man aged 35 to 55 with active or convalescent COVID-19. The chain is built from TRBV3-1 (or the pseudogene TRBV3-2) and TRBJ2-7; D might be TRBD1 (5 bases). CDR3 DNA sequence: TGTGCCAGCAGTTTTTTACAGGCGAGCTCCTACGAGCAGTACTTC. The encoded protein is CASSFLQASSYEQYF.